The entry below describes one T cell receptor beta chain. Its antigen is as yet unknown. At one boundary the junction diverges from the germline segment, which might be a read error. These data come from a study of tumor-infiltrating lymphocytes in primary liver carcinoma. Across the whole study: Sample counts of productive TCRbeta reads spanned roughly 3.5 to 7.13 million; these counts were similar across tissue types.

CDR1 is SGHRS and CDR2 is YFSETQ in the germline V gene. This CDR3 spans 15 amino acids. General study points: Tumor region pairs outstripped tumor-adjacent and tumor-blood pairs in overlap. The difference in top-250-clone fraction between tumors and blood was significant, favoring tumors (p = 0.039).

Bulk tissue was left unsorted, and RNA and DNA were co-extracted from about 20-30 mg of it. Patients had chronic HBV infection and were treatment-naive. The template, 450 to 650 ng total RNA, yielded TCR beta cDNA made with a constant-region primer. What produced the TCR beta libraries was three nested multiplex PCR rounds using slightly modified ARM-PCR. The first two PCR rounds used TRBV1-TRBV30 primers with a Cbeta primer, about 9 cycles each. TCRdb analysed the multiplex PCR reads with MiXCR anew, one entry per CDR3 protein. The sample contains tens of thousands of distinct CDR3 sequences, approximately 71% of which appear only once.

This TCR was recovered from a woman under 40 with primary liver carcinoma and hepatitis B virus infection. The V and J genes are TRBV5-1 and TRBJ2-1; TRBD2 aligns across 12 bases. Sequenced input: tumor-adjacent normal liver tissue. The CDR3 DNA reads TGCGCCAGCAGTTCAGGACTAGCGGGGCGCAATGAGCAGTCCTTC. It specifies CASSSGLAGRNEQSF.